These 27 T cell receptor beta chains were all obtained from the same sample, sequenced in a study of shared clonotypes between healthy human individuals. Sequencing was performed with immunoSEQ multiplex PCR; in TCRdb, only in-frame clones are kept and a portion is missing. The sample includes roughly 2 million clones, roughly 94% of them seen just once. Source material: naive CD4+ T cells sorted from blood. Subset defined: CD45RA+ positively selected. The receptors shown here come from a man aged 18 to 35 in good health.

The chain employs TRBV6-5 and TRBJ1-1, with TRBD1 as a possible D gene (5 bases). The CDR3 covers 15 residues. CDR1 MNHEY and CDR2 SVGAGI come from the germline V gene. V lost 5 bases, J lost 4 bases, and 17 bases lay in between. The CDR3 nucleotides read TGTGCCAGCAGTCCCGGATCGATTGGGGGCACTGAAGCTTTCTTT. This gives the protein CASSPGSIGGTEAFF.

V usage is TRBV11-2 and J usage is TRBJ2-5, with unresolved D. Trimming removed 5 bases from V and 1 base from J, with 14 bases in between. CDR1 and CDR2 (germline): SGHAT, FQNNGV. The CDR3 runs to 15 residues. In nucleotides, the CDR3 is TGTGCCAGCAGCCCCTATGGTGCTTCCCAAGAGACCCAGTACTTC. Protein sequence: CASSPYGASQETQYF. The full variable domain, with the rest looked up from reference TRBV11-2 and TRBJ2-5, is EAGVAQSPRYKIIEKRQSVAFWCNPISGHATLYWYQQILGQGPKLLIQFQNNGVVDDSQLPKDRFSAERLKGVDSTLKIQPAKLEDSAVYLCASSPYGASQETQYFGPGTRLLVL.

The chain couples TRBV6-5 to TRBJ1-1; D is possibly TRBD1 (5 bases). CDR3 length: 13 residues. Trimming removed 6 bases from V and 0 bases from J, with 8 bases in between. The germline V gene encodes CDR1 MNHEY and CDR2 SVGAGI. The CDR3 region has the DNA TGTGCCAGCAGAGGGGCGCTGAACACTGAAGCTTTCTTT. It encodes CASRGALNTEAFF.

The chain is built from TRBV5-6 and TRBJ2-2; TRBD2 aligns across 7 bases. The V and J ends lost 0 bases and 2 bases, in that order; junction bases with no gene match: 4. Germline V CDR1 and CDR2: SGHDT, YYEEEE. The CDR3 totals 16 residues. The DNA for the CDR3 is TGTGCCAGCAGCTTGGGGTCTAGCGGCAACACCGGGGAGCTGTTTTTT. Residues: CASSLGSSGNTGELFF.

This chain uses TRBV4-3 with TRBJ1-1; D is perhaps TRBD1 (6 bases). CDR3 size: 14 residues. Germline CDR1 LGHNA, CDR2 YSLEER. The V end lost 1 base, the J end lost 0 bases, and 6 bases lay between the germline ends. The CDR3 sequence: CASSQGTVNTEAFF. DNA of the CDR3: TGCGCCAGCAGCCAAGGGACAGTGAACACTGAAGCTTTCTTT.

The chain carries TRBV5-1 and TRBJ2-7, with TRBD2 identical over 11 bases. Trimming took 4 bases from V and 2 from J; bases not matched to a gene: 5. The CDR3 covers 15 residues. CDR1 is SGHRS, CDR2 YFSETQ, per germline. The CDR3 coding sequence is TGCGCCAGCAGCCCCCCTAGCGGGGGGCCCTACGAGCAGTACTTC. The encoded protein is CASSPPSGGPYEQYF.

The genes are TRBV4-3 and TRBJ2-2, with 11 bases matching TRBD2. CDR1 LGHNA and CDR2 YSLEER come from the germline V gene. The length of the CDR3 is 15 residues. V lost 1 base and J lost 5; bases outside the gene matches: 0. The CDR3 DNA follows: TGCGCCAGCAGCCAAGGACTAGCGGGAACCGGGGAGCTGTTTTTT. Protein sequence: CASSQGLAGTGELFF.

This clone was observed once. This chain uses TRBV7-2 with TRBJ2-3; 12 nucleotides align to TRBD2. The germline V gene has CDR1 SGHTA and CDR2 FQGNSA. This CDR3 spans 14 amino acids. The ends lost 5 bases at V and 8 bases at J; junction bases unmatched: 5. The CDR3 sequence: CASSPGTSGRTQYF. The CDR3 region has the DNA TGTGCCAGCAGCCCCGGGACTAGCGGGCGTACGCAGTATTTT.

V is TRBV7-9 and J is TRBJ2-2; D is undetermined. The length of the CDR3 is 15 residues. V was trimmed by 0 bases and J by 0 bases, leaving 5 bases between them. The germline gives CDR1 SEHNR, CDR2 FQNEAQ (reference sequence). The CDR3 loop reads CASSLAPTNTGELFF. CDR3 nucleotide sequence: TGTGCCAGCAGCTTAGCTCCTACGAACACCGGGGAGCTGTTTTTT. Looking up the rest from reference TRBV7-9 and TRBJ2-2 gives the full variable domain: DTGVSQNPRHKITKRGQNVTFRCDPISEHNRLYWYRQTLGQGPEFLTYFQNEAQLEKSRLLSDRFSAERPKGSFSTLEIQRTEQGDSAMYLCASSLAPTNTGELFFGEGSRLTVL.

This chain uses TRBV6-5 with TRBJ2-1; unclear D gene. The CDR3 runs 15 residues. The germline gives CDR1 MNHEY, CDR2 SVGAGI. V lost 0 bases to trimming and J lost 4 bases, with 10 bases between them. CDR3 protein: CASSYSIASYNEQFF. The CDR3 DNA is TGTGCCAGCAGTTACTCGATTGCCAGTTACAATGAGCAGTTCTTC.

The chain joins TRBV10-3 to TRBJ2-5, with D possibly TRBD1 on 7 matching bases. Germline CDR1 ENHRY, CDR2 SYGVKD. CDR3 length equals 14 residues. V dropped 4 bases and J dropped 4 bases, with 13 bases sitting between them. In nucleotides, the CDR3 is TGTGCCATCAGTGGCGGGACAGAATCAGAGACCCAGTACTTC. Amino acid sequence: CAISGGTESETQYF.

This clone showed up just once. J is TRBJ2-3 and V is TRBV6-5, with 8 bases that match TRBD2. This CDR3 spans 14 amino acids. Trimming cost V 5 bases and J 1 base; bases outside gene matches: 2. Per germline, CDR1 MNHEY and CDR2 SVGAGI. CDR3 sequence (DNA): TGTGCCAGCAGTAAGACTAGCGGCACAGATACGCAGTATTTT. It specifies CASSKTSGTDTQYF.

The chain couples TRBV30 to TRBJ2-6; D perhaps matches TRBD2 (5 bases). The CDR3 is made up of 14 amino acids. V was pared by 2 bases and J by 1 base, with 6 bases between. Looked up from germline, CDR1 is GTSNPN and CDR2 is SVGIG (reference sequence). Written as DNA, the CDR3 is TGTGCCTGGAGTCCGGGGTCTGGGGCCAACGTCCTGACTTTC. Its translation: CAWSPGSGANVLTF.

The CDR3 spells CASTPGGITEAFF. CDR3 bases: TGCGCCAGCACCCCAGGGGGCATCACTGAAGCTTTCTTT. The J gene is TRBJ1-1, the V gene TRBV5-1, with 8 bases that match TRBD1. This CDR3 has 13 amino acids. V was pared by 6 bases and J by 4 bases, with 5 bases of the junction left unmatched. Germline CDR1 SGHRS, CDR2 YFSETQ.

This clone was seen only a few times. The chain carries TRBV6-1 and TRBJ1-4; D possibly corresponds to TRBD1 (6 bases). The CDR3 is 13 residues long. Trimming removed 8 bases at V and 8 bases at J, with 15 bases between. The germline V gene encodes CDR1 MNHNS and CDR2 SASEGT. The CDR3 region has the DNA TGTGCCAGCCAGGCCAGGGGCAGGGAAAAACTGTTTTTT. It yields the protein CASQARGREKLFF.

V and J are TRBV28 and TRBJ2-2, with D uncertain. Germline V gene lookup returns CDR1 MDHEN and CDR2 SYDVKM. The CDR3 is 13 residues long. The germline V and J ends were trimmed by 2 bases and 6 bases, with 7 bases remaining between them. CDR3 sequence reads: CASSLKGSGELFF. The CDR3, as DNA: TGTGCCAGCAGTTTAAAAGGATCCGGGGAGCTGTTTTTT.

The chain's CDR3 is CADRDRGIILRPLNYGYTF. The CDR3 bases are TGTGCCGATCGGGACAGGGGTATTATTCTTAGGCCTCTCAACTATGGCTACACCTTC. The chain links TRBV2 to TRBJ1-2, with 10 positions matching TRBD1. Trimming removed 11 bases from V and 2 bases from J; junction bases left unmatched: 23. CDR3 length: 19 amino acids. Germline CDR1 and CDR2: SNHLY and FYNNEI.

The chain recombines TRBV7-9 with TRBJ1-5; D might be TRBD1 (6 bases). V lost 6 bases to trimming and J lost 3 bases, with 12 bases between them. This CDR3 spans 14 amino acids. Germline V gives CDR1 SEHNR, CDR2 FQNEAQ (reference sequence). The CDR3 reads CASSSGALNQPQHF. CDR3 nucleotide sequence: TGTGCCAGCAGTTCAGGGGCTCTCAATCAGCCCCAGCATTTT.

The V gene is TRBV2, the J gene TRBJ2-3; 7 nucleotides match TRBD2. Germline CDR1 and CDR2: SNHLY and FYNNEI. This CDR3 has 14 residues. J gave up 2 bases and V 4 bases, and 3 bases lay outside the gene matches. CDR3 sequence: CASSGLADTDTQYF. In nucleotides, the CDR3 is TGTGCCAGCAGTGGGCTAGCGGACACAGATACGCAGTATTTT.

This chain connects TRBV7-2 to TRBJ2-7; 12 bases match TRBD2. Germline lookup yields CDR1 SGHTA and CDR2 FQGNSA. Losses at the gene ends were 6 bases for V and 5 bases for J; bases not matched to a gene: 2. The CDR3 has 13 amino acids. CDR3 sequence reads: CASSWTSGNEQYF. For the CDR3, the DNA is TGTGCCAGCAGTTGGACTAGCGGGAACGAGCAGTACTTC.

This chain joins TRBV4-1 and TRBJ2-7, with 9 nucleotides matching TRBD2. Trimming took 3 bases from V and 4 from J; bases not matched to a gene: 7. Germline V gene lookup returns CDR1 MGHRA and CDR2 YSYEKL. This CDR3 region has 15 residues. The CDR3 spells CASSHLGAGGYEQYF. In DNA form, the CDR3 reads TGCGCCAGCAGCCACCTAGGAGCGGGGGGTTACGAGCAGTACTTC.

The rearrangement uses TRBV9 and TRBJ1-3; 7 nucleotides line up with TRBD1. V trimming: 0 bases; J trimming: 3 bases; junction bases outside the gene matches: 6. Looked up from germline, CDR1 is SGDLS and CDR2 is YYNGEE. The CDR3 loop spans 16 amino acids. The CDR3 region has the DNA TGTGCCAGCAGCGTAGACTCAGGGGGGAATGGAAACACCATATATTTT. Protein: CASSVDSGGNGNTIYF.

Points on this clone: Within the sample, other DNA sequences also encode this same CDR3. The CDR3 region is CASSQQGNEQFF. The CDR3, as DNA: TGTGCCAGCAGTCAACAGGGTAATGAGCAGTTCTTC. The chain recombines TRBV6-6 with TRBJ2-1, with TRBD1 as a possible D gene (6 bases). The germline gives CDR1 MNHNY, CDR2 SVGAGI (reference sequence). Trimming removed 5 bases at V and 7 bases at J, with 9 bases between. The CDR3 consists of 12 residues.

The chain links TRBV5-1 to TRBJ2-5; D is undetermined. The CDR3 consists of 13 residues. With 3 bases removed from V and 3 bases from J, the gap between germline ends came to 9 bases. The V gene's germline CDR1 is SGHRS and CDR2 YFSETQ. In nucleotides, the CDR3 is TGCGCCAGCAGCTCCCAGCCCAAAGAGACCCAGTACTTC. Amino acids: CASSSQPKETQYF.

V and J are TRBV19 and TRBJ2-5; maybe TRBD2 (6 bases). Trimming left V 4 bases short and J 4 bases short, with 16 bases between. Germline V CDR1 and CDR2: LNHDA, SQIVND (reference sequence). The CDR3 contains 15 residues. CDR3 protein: CASSTQSRRGETQYF. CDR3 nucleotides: TGTGCCAGTAGTACCCAGTCTAGGCGGGGAGAGACCCAGTACTTC. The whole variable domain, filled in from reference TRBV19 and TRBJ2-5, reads DGGITQSPKYLFRKEGQNVTLSCEQNLNHDAMYWYRQDPGQGLRLIYYSQIVNDFQKGDIAEGYSVSREKKESFPLTVTSAQKNPTAFYLCASSTQSRRGETQYFGPGTRLLVL.

CDR3 coding DNA: TGCGCCAGCAGCTCGAAATCCGGGACCCCCGATACGCAGTATTTT. Its protein product is CASSSKSGTPDTQYF. The chain uses TRBV5-1 and TRBJ2-3; D possibly matches TRBD1 or TRBD2 (5 bases each). This CDR3 spans 15 amino acids. The V gene's germline CDR1 is SGHRS and CDR2 YFSETQ. Trimming removed 3 bases from V and 6 bases from J, with 17 bases in between.

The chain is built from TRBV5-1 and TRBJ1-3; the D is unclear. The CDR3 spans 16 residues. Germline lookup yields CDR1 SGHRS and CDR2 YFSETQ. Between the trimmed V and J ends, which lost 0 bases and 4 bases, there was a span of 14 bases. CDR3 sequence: CASSLASTARGNTIYF. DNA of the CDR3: TGCGCCAGCAGCTTGGCCAGTACGGCCAGGGGAAACACCATATATTTT.